This T cell receptor (beta chain) was sequenced for a study of cytomegalovirus exposure and HLA in healthy donors. About the study: There were fewer than 130 million unique TCR beta sequences, drawn from 200 million or so T cells, in an earlier analysis.

With 60 Vbeta and 13 Jbeta primers, the PCR was carried out. Profiled with immunoSEQ multiplex PCR; TCRdb holds only in-frame clones, not every one. The sample has 120,000 or so clones; about 80% are singletons. Study-wide results and caveats: The study listed under 200 cytomegalovirus-associated TCR beta chains. Across donors, sequencing depth was assumed by presence/absence analyses to be roughly uniform. Earlier findings revealed that most TCR beta V segments proved productive either about 87% or about 30% of the time.

Per germline, CDR1 SGHVS and CDR2 FNYEAQ. The CDR3 has 15 amino acids. The junction had 2 bases not matched to a gene; V was cut back by 5 bases and J by 0 bases. Details on this clone: Antigen: not known.

This sequence was found in a man in his forties in good health and CMV-seronegative. Sequencing was carried out using PBMCs. The V and J genes are TRBV7-6 and TRBJ2-7, with 12 bases lining up with TRBD2. CDR3 sequence (DNA): TGTGCCAGCAGCCTGACTAGCGGGGGCTCCTACGAGCAGTACTTC. It translates to CASSLTSGGSYEQYF.